The clone carrying this TCR beta chain was recorded many times. Its antigen is unknown. The CDR3 has 19 amino acids. From germline, CDR1 is MNHEY and CDR2 SVGEGT. V was pared by 0 bases and J by 2 bases, with 7 bases of the junction left unmatched. TCRdb redid the calling of the RT-PCR reads with MiXCR, one entry per CDR3 protein. The sample contains under 200,000 distinct CDR3 sequences, approximately 11% of which appear only once. The data are from a study of response to subunit inactivated influenza vaccine. Study-wide results and caveats: Every seasonal influenza vaccination brings in few new T cells, the authors suggested.

V usage is TRBV6-2 or TRBV6-3 and J usage is TRBJ2-2; 12 nucleotides match TRBD2. The sequences come from non-naive T cells sorted from PBMCs, collected 40 to 50 days after vaccination. This receptor was obtained from a man aged 50 to 60 who received an inactivated influenza vaccine. The CDR3 DNA sequence: TGTGCCAGCAGTTACTCGAGACTAGCGGGAGTGTTTAACACCGGGGAGCTGTTTTTT. Translation gives CASSYSRLAGVFNTGELFF.